This TCR beta chain was documented in a study of OX40 agonist ivuxolimab in advanced cancers. Study summary: The study gave patients intravenous ivuxolimab at 0.01 to 10 mg/kg every 2 weeks. Patients enrolled in dose escalation were diagnosed with hepatocellular carcinoma, melanoma, renal cell or head and neck cancer. Study findings and constraints: Among T cells, CD8+ cells averaged more expanded clones than CD4+ cells.

Some clones are missing from TCRdb's copy, which holds only in-frame ones; the method was immunoSEQ multiplex PCR. The data contain about 32,000 clones, approximately 89% of them singletons. The V and J ends lost 5 bases and 2 bases, in that order; junction bases with no gene match: 6. CDR1 SQVTM and CDR2 ANQGSEA come from the germline V gene. This CDR3 is 14 amino acids long. Worth noting for this clone: Its cognate antigen is unknown.

The study sampled blood at baseline, cycle 4 day 1, and cycle 7 day 1. Material: CD4+ or CD8+ T cells sorted from blood, obtained in a trial of the OX40 agonist ivuxolimab. This chain links TRBV29-1 with TRBJ2-1; 7 nucleotides align to TRBD1. The sequence was obtained from an adult with an advanced solid tumor such as melanoma, head and neck, liver or kidney cancer. The CDR3 sequence: CSVLPGQTYNEQFF. The CDR3, as DNA: TGCAGCGTTTTGCCGGGACAGACCTACAATGAGCAGTTCTTC.